The subject of this entry is one T cell receptor (beta chain). These data originate in a study of blood T cell repertoires in COVID-19. V was cut by 8 bases and J by 12 bases, with 17 bases left in between. Germline V CDR1 and CDR2: LGHDT, YNNKEL (reference sequence). There are 13 residues in the CDR3. Libraries were prepared by immunoSEQ multiplex PCR; TCRdb keeps only in-frame clonotypes and omits some of them. The table lists tens of thousands of clones, approximately 83% of them singletons. The source of this sequence is a man aged 35 to 55 with COVID-19, enrolled during active disease. V is TRBV3-1 (or the pseudogene TRBV3-2) and J is TRBJ1-6; possibly TRBD1 for D (5 bases). Source material: peripheral blood. The CDR3, as DNA: TGTGCCAGCGGTTGGGGCGCCCAAAAACCCCTCCACTTT. Protein sequence: CASGWGAQKPLHF.